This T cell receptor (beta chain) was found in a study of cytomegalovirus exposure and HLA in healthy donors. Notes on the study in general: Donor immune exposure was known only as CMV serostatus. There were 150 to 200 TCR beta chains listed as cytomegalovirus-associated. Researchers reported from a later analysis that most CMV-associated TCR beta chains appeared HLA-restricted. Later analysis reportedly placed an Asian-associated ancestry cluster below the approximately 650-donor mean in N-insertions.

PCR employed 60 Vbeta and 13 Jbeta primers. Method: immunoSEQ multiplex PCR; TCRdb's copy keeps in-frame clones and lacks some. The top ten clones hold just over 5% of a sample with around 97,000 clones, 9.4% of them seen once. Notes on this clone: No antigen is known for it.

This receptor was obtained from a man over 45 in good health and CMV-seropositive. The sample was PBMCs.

The CDR3 loop reads CASSLSDSNQPQHF. CDR3 coding DNA: TGTGCCAGCAGCTTGAGTGATAGCAATCAGCCCCAGCATTTT. This chain joins TRBV7-6 and TRBJ1-5; the D is unclear. From germline, CDR1 is SGHVS and CDR2 FNYEAQ. V was clipped by 3 bases and J by 0 bases, with 6 bases between them. The CDR3 loop spans 14 amino acids.